This TCR beta chain was captured in a study of T cells in women clearing cervical HPV infection. Looking at the study overall: No precancer developed; the control's incident HPV16 infection cleared within 12 months. Case blood was drawn when the lesion was first found; control blood after infection became undetectable. Cases' blood sampling followed lesion detection by median approximately 140 days (90 to 200).

Some clones are missing from TCRdb's copy, which holds only in-frame ones; the method was immunoSEQ multiplex PCR. The table counts 30,000 or so clones; 6.6% lies in the top ten. In regard to this clone: Its antigen is unidentified. The read is 3 residues too short to cover the CDR3 end, so that end is filled in from the germline J gene.

Study-level points and caveats: Cases and controls were distinguished at AUC about 0.79 by richness and V genes.

The germline V gene has CDR1 SGHRS and CDR2 YFSETQ. V shed 1 base, J shed 1 base, and the junction held 2 bases outside the gene matches. This CDR3 has 16 amino acids. Sequencing was done on a sample of blood buffy coat. The sequence came from a woman aged 18 to 75 with a cervical HPV16 infection that either progressed to CIN3+ or cleared (not recorded which). The rearrangement links TRBV5-1 to TRBJ1-3; 10 bases align to TRBD1. Partial CDR3 DNA: TGCGCCAGCAGCTTGTGGGGACAGGGGTCTGGAAACACC. Translating it yields CASSLWGQGSGNT. The CDR3 as a whole reads CASSLWGQGSGNTIYF.